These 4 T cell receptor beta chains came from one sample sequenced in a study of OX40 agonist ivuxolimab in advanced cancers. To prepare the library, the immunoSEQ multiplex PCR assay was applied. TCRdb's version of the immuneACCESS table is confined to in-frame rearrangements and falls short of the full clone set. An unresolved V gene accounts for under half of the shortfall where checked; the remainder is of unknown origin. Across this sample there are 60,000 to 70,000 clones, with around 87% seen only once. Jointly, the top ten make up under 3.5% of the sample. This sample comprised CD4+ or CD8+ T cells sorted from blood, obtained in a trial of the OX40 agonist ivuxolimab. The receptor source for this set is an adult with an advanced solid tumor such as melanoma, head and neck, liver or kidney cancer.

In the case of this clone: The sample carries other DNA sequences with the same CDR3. The CDR3 nucleotides are TGTGCCAGCAGCTTAGATACAGGGTCATACGAGCAGTACTTC. This encodes CASSLDTGSYEQYF. V and J are TRBV7-2 and TRBJ2-7, with D maybe TRBD1 (6 bases). Trimming pared 1 base from V and 4 bases from J, leaving 11 bases between. The germline V gene encodes CDR1 SGHTA and CDR2 FQGNSA. The CDR3 is 14 amino acids.

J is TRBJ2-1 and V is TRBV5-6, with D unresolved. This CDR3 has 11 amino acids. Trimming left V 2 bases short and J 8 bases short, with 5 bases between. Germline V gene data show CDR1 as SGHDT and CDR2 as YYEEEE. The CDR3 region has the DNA TGTGCCAGCAGCTTTAGTTATGAGCAGTTCTTC. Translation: CASSFSYEQFF.

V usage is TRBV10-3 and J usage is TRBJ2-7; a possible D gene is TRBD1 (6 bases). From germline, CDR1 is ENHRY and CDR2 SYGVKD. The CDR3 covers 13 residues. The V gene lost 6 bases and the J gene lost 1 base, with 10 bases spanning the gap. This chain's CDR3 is CAIREDSSYEQYF. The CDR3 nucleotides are TGTGCCATCAGAGAGGACAGTTCCTACGAGCAGTACTTC.

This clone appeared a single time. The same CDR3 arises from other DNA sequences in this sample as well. The CDR3 loop reads CASSSGTGGEETQYF. The CDR3 nucleotides read TGTGCCAGCTCCTCCGGGACAGGGGGCGAGGAGACCCAGTACTTC. This chain uses TRBV18 with TRBJ2-5; 12 bases agree with TRBD1. Germline CDR1 is KGHSH and CDR2 is LQKENI. Trimming at V came to 6 bases and at J to 5 bases, leaving 7 bases not matched to a gene. The CDR3 has 15 amino acids.